This TCR beta chain was captured in a study of identical twins. In its sample, this clonotype was seen many times. Its target is unknown. V shed 0 bases, J shed 4 bases, and the junction held 3 bases outside the gene matches. The CDR3 runs 14 residues. Per germline, CDR1 SGHRS and CDR2 YFSETQ. The study, taken as a whole, reports: Because invariant MAIT and iNKT cells could be present, zero-insertion analyses could be partly confounded. In cord blood, abundant beta clonotypes had fewer insertions; memory showed no trend.

A universal primer site was incorporated via template switching, and the cDNA contained unique molecular identifiers. A single record per CDR3 protein comes from TCRdb applying MiXCR to the 5' RACE reads. The sample shows 350,000 to 450,000 distinct CDR3 sequences, approximately 17% of them seen only once. The origin of this receptor is a man aged 45-60 years in good health. Sequenced material: naive T cells sorted from blood. The chain uses TRBV5-1 and TRBJ2-5; 7 nucleotides agree with TRBD1. The DNA of the CDR3 is TGCGCCAGCAGCTTGGCTCCAGGGGGAGAGACCCAGTACTTC. It is translated as CASSLAPGGETQYF.